Listed below are T cell receptor beta chains from one sample, sequenced in a study of blood T cell repertoires in COVID-19. The method was immunoSEQ multiplex PCR; TCRdb's version includes in-frame clones alone and lacks a portion of them. The sample carries about 210,000 clones, 75% to 90% recorded once. Material: peripheral blood. These receptors were obtained from a woman in her thirties or forties with acute or convalescent COVID-19. The CDR3 runs from the conserved cysteine through the conserved F or W. D genes are given only for firm matches. The size entry is marked missing in some rows and otherwise reads once, few, many or a size class.

d_call	v_call	j_call	clone_size	cdr3_aa	cdr3_nt
-	TRBV20-1	TRBJ1-2	-	CSASVDSWTF	TGCAGTGCTAGTGTTGACAGCTGGACCTTC
-	TRBV7-3	TRBJ1-1	-	CASSSNYCAPYRACETEAFF	TGTGCCAGCAGCTCGAATTATTGTGCGCCTTACAGGGCTTGCGAGACTGAAGCTTTCTTT
-	TRBV2	TRBJ1-3	-	CASSVSRVGNTIYF	TGTGCCAGCAGTGTCAGCAGGGTCGGAAACACCATATATTTT
TRBD1	TRBV6-5	TRBJ1-6	-	CASSSTGTGVSPLHF	TGTGCCAGCAGTTCAACCGGGACAGGGGTTTCACCCCTCCACTTT
TRBD1	TRBV19	TRBJ1-5	-	CASSIPGQGGNQPQHF	TGTGCCAGTAGTATACCCGGACAGGGGGGCAATCAGCCCCAGCATTTT
-	TRBV14	TRBJ2-5	-	CASSPQPGLARETQYF	TGTGCCAGCAGCCCACAACCTGGACTGGCCAGAGAGACCCAGTACTTC
TRBD1	TRBV2	TRBJ1-4	-	CASNKDRVNEKLFF	TGTGCCAGCAATAAGGACAGGGTTAATGAAAAACTGTTTTTT
-	TRBV5-1	TRBJ1-6	once	CASSRENNSPLHF	TGCGCCAGCAGTAGAGAGAATAATTCACCCCTCCACTTT
-	TRBV9	TRBJ1-3	-	CASSVGDSNTIYF	TGTGCCAGCAGCGTAGGAGATTCAAACACCATATATTTT
-	TRBV2	TRBJ1-3	once	CASSVAIPSGNTIYF	TGTGCCAGCAGCGTCGCGATCCCCTCTGGAAACACCATATATTTT
-	TRBV2	TRBJ2-6	-	CASRVGGSGANVLTF	TGTGCCAGCAGGGTGGGGGGCTCTGGGGCCAACGTCCTGACTTTC
-	TRBV7-2	TRBJ1-2	-	CASSTGLLNYGYTF	TGTGCCAGCAGCACGGGACTCCTTAACTATGGCTACACCTTC
TRBD1	TRBV27	TRBJ1-4	-	CASSETGGPNEKLFF	TGTGCCAGCAGTGAAACAGGGGGTCCTAATGAAAAACTGTTTTTT
TRBD1	TRBV5-8	TRBJ2-2	-	CASSRTGAGELFF	TGTGCCAGCAGCCGGACAGGGGCCGGGGAGCTGTTTTTT
-	TRBV5-6	TRBJ1-2	-	CASSLGRGSGYTF	TGTGCCAGCAGCTTGGGCAGGGGCTCTGGCTACACCTTC
-	TRBV4-2	TRBJ1-1	-	CASTLFSLAGPGQKNGNTEAFF	TGTGCCAGCACCTTATTCTCGTTGGCCGGACCGGGACAAAAAAACGGTAACACTGAAGCTTTCTTT
-	TRBV19	TRBJ1-5	-	CAFNREGGCQPQHF	TGTGCCTTTAATCGGGAGGGGGGATGTCAGCCCCAGCATTTT
-	TRBV5-4	TRBJ1-1	-	CASSFGEGIEAFF	TGTGCCAGCAGCTTCGGGGAGGGGATTGAAGCTTTCTTT
-	TRBV2	TRBJ2-3	-	CASSNRVDTQYF	TGTGCCAGCAGTAACAGGGTGGATACGCAGTATTTT
-	TRBV3-1/TRBV3-2	TRBJ1-1	-	CASSLPGVHTEAFF	TGTGCCAGCAGCCTCCCAGGGGTTCACACTGAAGCTTTCTTT
-	TRBV18	TRBJ1-2	-	CASSPSLAGSNYGYTF	TGTGCCAGCTCACCCTCGTTGGCAGGATCAAACTATGGCTACACCTTC
TRBD1	TRBV29-1	TRBJ2-1	-	CSARRQGADNEQFF	TGCAGCGCCCGACGACAGGGCGCGGACAATGAGCAGTTCTTC
-	TRBV4-1	TRBJ1-6	few	CASSPILFRELGNSPLHF	TGCGCCAGCAGCCCAATCCTCTTTCGGGAGTTGGGTAATTCACCCCTCCACTTT
-	TRBV5-4	TRBJ1-2	-	CASSLAGVPNYGYTF	TGTGCCAGCAGCTTGGCAGGGGTCCCTAACTATGGCTACACCTTC
-	TRBV2	TRBJ2-1	-	CASSGQSGNEQFF	TGTGCCAGCAGTGGGCAGTCGGGGAATGAGCAGTTCTTC
TRBD2	TRBV11-2	TRBJ2-4	-	CASSLEYSGVDIQYF	TGTGCCAGCAGCTTAGAATACAGCGGGGTAGACATTCAGTACTTC
-	TRBV6-5	TRBJ2-3	-	CASSYLDARGGDTQYF	TGTGCCAGCAGTTACCTGGACGCCCGCGGAGGGGATACGCAGTATTTT
-	TRBV4-1	TRBJ1-2	-	CASSQSGGYTF	TGCGCCAGCAGCCAATCGGGTGGCTACACCTTC
-	TRBV29-1	TRBJ1-1	-	CSVAPPEGRAFF	TGCAGCGTTGCCCCTCCGGAGGGGCGGGCTTTCTTT
-	TRBV10-1	TRBJ1-1	-	CASSERGRAGTEAFF	TGCGCCAGCAGTGAGAGAGGTCGGGCGGGCACTGAAGCTTTCTTT
-	TRBV9	TRBJ2-3	once	CASSVGASSTDTQYF	TGTGCCAGCAGCGTAGGTGCGTCTAGCACAGATACGCAGTATTTT
TRBD1	TRBV19	TRBJ2-5	-	CASSSGQALRETQYF	TGTGCCAGTAGTTCGGGACAGGCCCTTCGAGAGACCCAGTACTTC